These T cell receptor beta chains were read from a single sample in a study of technical replicates of blood from four donors. The table came from immunoSEQ multiplex PCR; TCRdb's copy has only in-frame clones and leaves some out. The table records some 70,000 clones, nearly 98% of them present only once. Sequenced material: T cells isolated from PBMCs. These receptors were obtained from a human donor in good health. CDR3s include the opening cysteine and the closing phenylalanine or tryptophan. The D gene is left open where the match is weak. The size field is filled for only some rows; it gives once, few, many or a size class.

NA,TRBV10-3,TRBJ2-7,NA,TGTGCCACAAGGCCCGGGGGTATGTACGAGCAGTACTTC,CATRPGGMYEQYF
NA,TRBV7-2,TRBJ1-4,TRBD1,TGTGCCAGCAGAGCACAGGGGTTTAATGAAAAACTGTTTTTT,CASRAQGFNEKLFF
NA,TRBV6-1,TRBJ2-1,TRBD1,TGTGCCAGCAGTGAACTGTTGGGGACAGGATACAATGAGCAGTTCTTC,CASSELLGTGYNEQFF
NA,TRBV5-8,TRBJ2-7,NA,TGTGCCAGCAGCTTGGTTTATCTTCGGGGGTTACGGGAGCAGTACTTC,CASSLVYLRGLREQYF
once,TRBV10-3,TRBJ2-5,NA,TGTGCCATCAGTGGAGGACAGTACCAAGAGACCCAGTACTTC,CAISGGQYQETQYF
NA,TRBV2,TRBJ2-7,TRBD1,TGTGCCAGCGGACAGGGACCCTACGAGCAGTACTTC,CASGQGPYEQYF
NA,TRBV4-2,TRBJ2-1,NA,TGTGCCAGCAGCCAAGAGGTGCGAGCGTATAGCTCCTACAATGAGCAGTTCTTC,CASSQEVRAYSSYNEQFF
NA,TRBV7-9,TRBJ1-1,NA,TGTGCCAGCAGCCCCACCGGAGTAGGGGCGACTGAAGCTTTCTTT,CASSPTGVGATEAFF
once,TRBV28,TRBJ1-5,NA,TGTGCCAGCATGGACACTGATCAGCCCCAGCATTTT,CASMDTDQPQHF
once,TRBV27,TRBJ2-5,NA,TGTGCCAGCAGTTTAGCGGGATTGGAGACCCAGTACTTC,CASSLAGLETQYF
NA,TRBV7-6,TRBJ1-3,NA,TGTGCCAGCAGCTTAGGACAGGGAAACACCATATATTTT,CASSLGQGNTIYF
few,TRBV5-1,TRBJ1-2,TRBD1,TGCGCCAGCAGCTTTGACAGGGGACGTGGCTACACCTTC,CASSFDRGRGYTF
NA,TRBV6-1,TRBJ1-2,NA,TGTGCCAGCAGTTTTCCGGGACACGGGAGGGATGGCTACACCTTC,CASSFPGHGRDGYTF
NA,TRBV7-6,TRBJ2-7,TRBD2,TGTGCCAGCAGCTTAGCTAAAGAAGTAGCGGGAGGGCCGGGGGAGCAGTACTTC,CASSLAKEVAGGPGEQYF
NA,TRBV27,TRBJ1-1,NA,TGTGCCAGCAGTCCCATGGTGGGGAGGAACACTGAAGCTTTCTTT,CASSPMVGRNTEAFF
NA,TRBV9,TRBJ1-2,TRBD1,TGTGCCAGCAGCGGTGGACAGGAGAATAACTATGGCTACACCTTC,CASSGGQENNYGYTF
NA,TRBV5-6,TRBJ2-7,NA,TGTGCCAGCAGCTTACAGGGACCATCCTTTTTCTACGAGCAGTACTTC,CASSLQGPSFFYEQYF
NA,TRBV11-3,TRBJ2-7,NA,TGTGCCAGCAGCTTTAATGGTGGGGGCGACTACCCAGGCGAGCAGTACTTC,CASSFNGGGDYPGEQYF
NA,TRBV10-1,TRBJ2-7,NA,TGCGCCAGCACGACGGGCTACGAGCAGTACTTC,CASTTGYEQYF
NA,TRBV30,TRBJ2-7,NA,TGTGCCTGGAATAACAGACAGAGCTCCTACGAGCAGTACTTC,CAWNNRQSSYEQYF
NA,TRBV12-5,TRBJ2-7,TRBD2,TGTGCTAGTGGGGGACTAGCGGGAGGAGCCCTTACAGTCTACGAGCAGTACTTC,CASGGLAGGALTVYEQYF
NA,TRBV5-1,TRBJ2-7,NA,TGCGCCAGCAGCCACGCGGAGGGGTACACCCTATCCTACGAGCAGTACTTC,CASSHAEGYTLSYEQYF
NA,TRBV7-9,TRBJ2-7,NA,TGTGCCAGCAGCTTGGTGGACGGACTCTACGAGCAGTACTTC,CASSLVDGLYEQYF
NA,TRBV7-3,TRBJ1-5,NA,TGTGCCAGCAGACACCACAGGTATAGCAATCAGCCCCAGCATTTT,CASRHHRYSNQPQHF
NA,TRBV2,TRBJ1-2,NA,TGTGCCAGCAGTGAAGCGCTGACGTGGAGAGGCTATGGCTACACCTTC,CASSEALTWRGYGYTF
NA,TRBV13,TRBJ1-1,TRBD1,TGTGCCAGCAGCCCGAGGGACAGTAACACTGAAGCTTTCTTT,CASSPRDSNTEAFF
once,TRBV11-3,TRBJ1-1,NA,TGTGCCAGCAGCTTAATCGAGGGCCAAGCTTTCTTT,CASSLIEGQAFF
NA,TRBV7-8,TRBJ2-7,TRBD1,TGTGCCAGCAGCTTAGCAAGTGGGACAGGGGGATACGAGCAGTACTTC,CASSLASGTGGYEQYF
NA,TRBV5-1,TRBJ1-5,TRBD1,TGCGCCAGCAGCTTGGAGCAGGGGGCGAGAGAACAGCCCCAGCATTTT,CASSLEQGAREQPQHF
NA,TRBV28,TRBJ2-7,TRBD2,TGTGCCAGCAGTTTGGCGACTAGCGGGAGGACCTTGGAGCAGTACTTC,CASSLATSGRTLEQYF
NA,TRBV14,TRBJ2-7,TRBD1,TGTGCCATCGGACAGGACTCCTACGAGCAGTACTTC,CAIGQDSYEQYF
NA,TRBV5-7,TRBJ2-7,TRBD1,TGTGCCAGCAGCTTGGACAGGGGCGAATACGAGCAGTACTTC,CASSLDRGEYEQYF